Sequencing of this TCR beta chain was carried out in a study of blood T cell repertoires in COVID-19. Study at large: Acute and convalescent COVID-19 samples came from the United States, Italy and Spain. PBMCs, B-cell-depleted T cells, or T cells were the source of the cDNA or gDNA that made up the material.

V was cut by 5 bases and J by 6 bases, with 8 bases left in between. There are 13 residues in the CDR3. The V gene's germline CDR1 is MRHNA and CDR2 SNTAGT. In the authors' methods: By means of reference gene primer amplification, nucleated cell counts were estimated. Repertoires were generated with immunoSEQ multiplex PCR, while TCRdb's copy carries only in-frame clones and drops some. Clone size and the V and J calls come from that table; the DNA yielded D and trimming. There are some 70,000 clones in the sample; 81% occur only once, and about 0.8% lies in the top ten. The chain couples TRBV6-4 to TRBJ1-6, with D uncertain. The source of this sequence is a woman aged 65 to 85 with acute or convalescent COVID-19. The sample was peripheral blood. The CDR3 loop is CASSLTVNSPLHF. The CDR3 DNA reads TGTGCCAGCAGTCTAACAGTTAATTCACCCCTCCACTTT.